Presented here are 25 T cell receptor beta chains from one specimen sequenced in a study of beta chain features in type 1 diabetes. What was sequenced were expressed TCRB transcripts, since all of the isolated RNA had been reverse transcribed. The repertoire was sequenced with immunoSEQ multiplex PCR; TCRdb's copy has only in-frame clones and lacks some. The sample consists of about 650,000 clones, 9.5% to 15% of them appearing once. The study, taken as a whole, reports: Moderately but significantly shorter TCRB CDR3s were found in Type 1 diabetes patients in all four CD4+ subsets.

No antigen is known for these receptors. Sequencing input: naive CD4+ T cells from blood. The receptors were sampled from a man aged 25-45 years with type 1 diabetes.

In the case of this clone: Distinct nucleotide sequences in the sample also encode this CDR3. V and J are TRBV9 and TRBJ2-1, with D possibly matching TRBD2 (7 bases). In germline, CDR1 is SGDLS, CDR2 YYNGEE. Deletions cut 0 bases from V and 1 base from J, with 8 bases between. The CDR3 runs 15 residues. CDR3 bases: TGTGCCAGCAGCGTAGAGGGGGGGTCCTACAATGAGCAGTTCTTC. Translated: CASSVEGGSYNEQFF.

The chain uses TRBV7-2 and TRBJ1-5; D possibly corresponds to TRBD1 (6 bases). Trimming shortened V by 6 bases and J by 9 bases, and 12 bases separated the two germline ends. The germline gives CDR1 SGHTA, CDR2 FQGNSA. The CDR3 covers 12 residues. CDR3 DNA: TGTGCCAGCAGTCTACAGGGTGGGCCCCAGCATTTT. It yields the protein CASSLQGGPQHF.

The CDR3 reads CASSSYRDGWYHEQFF. The CDR3 DNA reads TGTGCCAGCAGTTCCTACCGGGACGGGTGGTACCATGAGCAGTTCTTC. The chain recombines TRBV6-6 with TRBJ2-1; D might be TRBD1 or TRBD2, each matching 5 bases. Germline CDR1 MNHNY, CDR2 SVGAGI (reference sequence). V dropped 4 bases and J dropped 8 bases, with 21 bases sitting between them. CDR3 length: 16 residues.

The gene calls are TRBV29-1 and TRBJ2-5; D unresolved. This CDR3 has 14 residues. Germline loops: CDR1 SQVTM, CDR2 ANQGSEA. The V gene lost 1 base and the J gene lost 0 bases, with 9 bases spanning the gap. For the CDR3, the DNA is TGCAGCGTTGAAGGTTGGCAGAACCAAGAGACCCAGTACTTC. It is translated as CSVEGWQNQETQYF.

The rearrangement links TRBV7-2 to TRBJ1-1, with a tentative D call TRBD1 (6 bases). CDR1 SGHTA and CDR2 FQGNSA come from the germline V gene. Trimming left V 1 base short and J 3 bases short, with 9 bases between. This CDR3 spans 14 amino acids. The CDR3 region is CASSLEAGDTEAFF. In DNA, the CDR3 is TGTGCCAGCAGCTTAGAGGCAGGGGACACTGAAGCTTTCTTT.

This clone was observed a few times. The chain employs TRBV4-2 and TRBJ1-4, with D unresolved. The length of the CDR3 is 17 residues. Trimming took 0 bases from V and 6 from J, leaving 17 bases between them. Germline CDR1 reads LGHNA; CDR2 reads YNFKEQ. CDR3 bases: TGTGCCAGCAGCCAAGATCACCGTTACGGCCAGGATGAAAAACTGTTTTTT. Its translation: CASSQDHRYGQDEKLFF.

The sample holds a few counts of this clone. The rearrangement joins TRBV7-6 to TRBJ2-7, with 7 bases aligning to TRBD2. CDR1 is SGHVS and CDR2 is FNYEAQ in the germline V gene. This CDR3 has 14 residues. V shed 3 bases and J 2 bases; nucleotides not matched to a gene: 4. CDR3 coding DNA: TGTGCCAGCAGCTTGGGGGGGATACCCTACGAGCAGTACTTC. This encodes CASSLGGIPYEQYF.

This chain uses TRBV5-6 with TRBJ1-6; 7 bases fit TRBD1. The germline gives CDR1 SGHDT, CDR2 YYEEEE. CDR3 length: 16 amino acids. With 6 bases clipped from V and 4 bases from J, the junction kept 10 bases outside the gene matches. The DNA for the CDR3 is TGTGCCAGCACCCCGGCCCGACAGGGATATAATTCACCCCTCCACTTT. Its protein is CASTPARQGYNSPLHF.

J is TRBJ2-7 and V is TRBV28; D is perhaps TRBD2 (6 bases). Germline CDR1 and CDR2: MDHEN and SYDVKM. CDR3 length: 16 amino acids. V lost 2 bases to trimming and J lost 4 bases, with 18 bases between them. In DNA form, the CDR3 reads TGTGCCAGCAGTTTAATTCGAAGAGGAGGGGCGTACGAGCAGTACTTC. It codes for CASSLIRRGGAYEQYF.

The table lists this clone with a few counts. Since the CDR3 does not end with the conserved phenylalanine or tryptophan, this likely comes from a read error. The DNA is left out, because the CDR3 cannot be placed on it with certainty; the CDR3 is given as TCRdb lists it. The chain combines TRBV21-1 with TRBJ1-4; no DNA check was done on the table's D call, TRBD1. TRBV21-1 is an annotated pseudogene. The CDR3 is made up of 11 amino acids, end residues included. CDR3 region: CASSNWGAGLS.

The chain combines TRBV9 with TRBJ1-4, with 7 bases identical to TRBD1. This CDR3 comprises 15 residues. The V gene's germline CDR1 is SGDLS and CDR2 YYNGEE. The V segment lost 4 bases and the J segment 2 bases; nucleotides outside the gene matches: 5. The CDR3 loop is CASSFQQGTNEKLFF. The CDR3 nucleotides are TGTGCCAGCAGCTTCCAACAGGGGACTAATGAAAAACTGTTTTTT.

The table lists this clone with a few counts. V gene TRBV6-5 combines with J gene TRBJ2-5; TRBD1 matches 7 bases. Germline V gives CDR1 MNHEY, CDR2 SVGAGI. The CDR3 sequence is 14 residues long. After removal of 4 bases from V and 2 bases from J, the junction contained 4 bases not matched to a gene. In DNA form, the CDR3 reads TGTGCCAGCAGTTTGGGACAGCCACAAGAGACCCAGTACTTC. Residues: CASSLGQPQETQYF.

This clone was observed a few times. J is TRBJ2-1 and V is TRBV6-5; D is perhaps TRBD1 (6 bases). Germline CDR1 is MNHEY and CDR2 is SVGAGI. The CDR3 is 13 residues long. Trimming shortened V by 6 bases and J by 10 bases, and 16 bases separated the two germline ends. In DNA form, the CDR3 reads TGTGCCAGCAGACCAAGGCCAGGACAGGAGCAGTTCTTC. It specifies CASRPRPGQEQFF.

This clone was found a few times. This chain uses TRBV9 with TRBJ2-5; TRBD1 matches at 7 bases. The CDR3 length is 17 residues. J lost 5 bases, V lost 0 bases, and 13 bases had no gene match. Germline loops: CDR1 SGDLS, CDR2 YYNGEE. This CDR3 is CASSVGFVGTAAETQYF. CDR3 coding DNA: TGTGCCAGCAGCGTAGGTTTTGTAGGGACAGCGGCGGAGACCCAGTACTTC.

This clone was observed a few times. This chain joins TRBV2 and TRBJ1-1; no clear D. Trimming stripped 5 bases from V and 5 bases from J, with 12 bases between. The CDR3 has 13 residues. Germline V gene sequence: CDR1 SNHLY, CDR2 FYNNEI. CDR3 protein: CASSFNRETEAFF. The CDR3 nucleotides read TGTGCCAGCAGTTTTAATAGGGAGACTGAAGCTTTCTTT.

The gene calls are TRBV30 and TRBJ2-3, with a weak D call TRBD1 (5 bases). The germline gives CDR1 GTSNPN, CDR2 SVGIG (reference sequence). This CDR3 has 14 residues. Trimming cost V 8 bases and J 2 bases, with 17 bases left between them. The CDR3 nucleotides read TGTGCCCGCCCTGGGGCAGGTAACACAGATACGCAGTATTTT. Amino acids: CARPGAGNTDTQYF.

This clone was seen a few times. The J gene is TRBJ2-1, the V gene TRBV25-1; no clear D gene. There are 13 residues in the CDR3. V lost 4 bases and J 5 bases, leaving 9 bases between the germline ends. The germline V gene encodes CDR1 MGHDK and CDR2 SYGVNS. DNA for the CDR3: TGTGCCAGCAGTGTGAACTTAGACAATGAGCAGTTCTTC. It translates to CASSVNLDNEQFF.

Comment on this clone: The sample has other DNA sequences that encode this CDR3 too. The V and J genes are TRBV18 and TRBJ1-1; D unclear. The V end was cut by 3 bases, the J end by 3 bases, with 8 bases between. The CDR3 is made up of 13 amino acids. The germline V gene encodes CDR1 KGHSH and CDR2 LQKENI. CDR3 in DNA: TGTGCCAGCTCACCCGGACGGGACACTGAAGCTTTCTTT. Translation gives CASSPGRDTEAFF. The full variable domain, in which reference TRBV18 and TRBJ1-1 provide the parts outside the CDR3, is NAGVMQNPRHLVRRRGQEARLRCSPMKGHSHVYWYRQLPEEGLKFMVYLQKENIIDESGMPKERFSAEFPKEGPSILRIQQVVRGDSAAYFCASSPGRDTEAFFGQGTRLTVV.

As for this clone: The same CDR3 is also encoded by other DNA sequences in this sample. This sequence joins TRBV20-1 and TRBJ2-5; D ambiguous. Germline loops: CDR1 DFQATT, CDR2 SNEGSKA (reference sequence). CDR3 length equals 11 residues. The ends were cut back, 4 bases at V and 1 base at J, with 4 bases in the middle. The CDR3 sequence is CSAISQETQYF. DNA of the CDR3: TGCAGTGCTATTTCCCAAGAGACCCAGTACTTC.

This clone was counted only a few times. The rearrangement uses TRBV4-2 and TRBJ1-1; the match to TRBD1 covers 8 bases. Germline CDR1 and CDR2: LGHNA and YNFKEQ. The CDR3 loop spans 14 amino acids. J lost 6 bases, V lost 1 base, and 4 bases had no gene match. CDR3 coding DNA: TGTGCCAGCAGCCAAGCCGACAGGGGCGCTGAAGCTTTCTTT. Encoded protein: CASSQADRGAEAFF.

The rearrangement uses TRBV9 and TRBJ2-7; 9 bases map to TRBD1. V gave up 5 bases and J gave up 2 bases; unmatched junction bases: 5. CDR3 length: 14 residues. The germline V gene has CDR1 SGDLS and CDR2 YYNGEE. The CDR3 bases are TGTGCCAGCAGTCTGGGACAGGGACCCTACGAGCAGTACTTC. It encodes CASSLGQGPYEQYF.

The chain recombines TRBV2 with TRBJ2-1; 7 nucleotides line up with TRBD2. CDR3 size: 13 residues. CDR1 is SNHLY and CDR2 is FYNNEI in the germline V gene. V trimming: 9 bases; J trimming: 4 bases; junction bases outside the gene matches: 6. The CDR3 DNA is TGTGCCAGTCCTAGCGGAGCTTACAATGAGCAGTTCTTC. Protein: CASPSGAYNEQFF.

The V call is TRBV10-3, the J call TRBJ1-1; D might be TRBD1 (6 bases). CDR3 length equals 15 residues. Looked up from germline, CDR1 is ENHRY and CDR2 is SYGVKD. Trimming removed 2 bases at V and 4 bases at J, with 14 bases between. The CDR3 here is CAISETGSGTTEAFF. For the CDR3, the DNA is TGTGCCATCAGTGAGACAGGGTCGGGAACCACTGAAGCTTTCTTT.

This clone occurred a few times. V and J are TRBV19 and TRBJ2-5; 9 positions agree with TRBD1. The J segment lost 4 bases and the V segment lost 6 bases, leaving 9 bases of the junction unmatched. The CDR3 totals 15 residues. Germline V gene lookup returns CDR1 LNHDA and CDR2 SQIVND (reference sequence). The CDR3 DNA follows: TGTGCCAGTAGGAACACCGGGACAGGGTCAGAGACCCAGTACTTC. It encodes CASRNTGTGSETQYF.

This clone was observed a few times. The chain couples TRBV19 to TRBJ1-1; 7 nucleotides line up with TRBD1. Trimming removed 2 bases from V and 1 base from J; junction bases left unmatched: 4. The CDR3 consists of 15 residues. Germline V gene data show CDR1 as LNHDA and CDR2 as SQIVND (reference sequence). CDR3 protein: CASSIMRDRNTEAFF. DNA for the CDR3: TGTGCCAGTAGTATAATGCGGGACAGGAACACTGAAGCTTTCTTT.